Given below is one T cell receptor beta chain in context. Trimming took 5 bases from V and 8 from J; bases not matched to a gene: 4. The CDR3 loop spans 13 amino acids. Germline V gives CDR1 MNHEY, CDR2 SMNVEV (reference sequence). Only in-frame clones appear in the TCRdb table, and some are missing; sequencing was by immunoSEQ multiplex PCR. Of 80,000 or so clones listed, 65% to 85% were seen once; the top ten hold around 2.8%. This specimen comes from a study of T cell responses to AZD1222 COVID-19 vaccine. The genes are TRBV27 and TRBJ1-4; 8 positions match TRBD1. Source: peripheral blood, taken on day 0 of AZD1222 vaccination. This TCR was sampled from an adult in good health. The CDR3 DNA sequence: TGTGCCAGCAGTCCCGACAGGGGCGAAAAACTGTTTTTT. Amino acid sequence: CASSPDRGEKLFF.